These 27 T cell receptor beta chains were sequenced from one sample in a study of T cell responses to AZD1222 COVID-19 vaccine (dated by TCRdb to the early 2020s). The meaning of the sample's time point label: baseline before first vaccination. Library preparation used the immunoSEQ multiplex PCR assay. TCRdb stores this immuneACCESS table with in-frame sequences only. Part of the clones is absent; in the studies checked, under half of the shortfall reflects unresolved V genes, and no reason is known for the rest. The sample data list 240,000 or so clones, and 93% of these were observed just once. The ten largest clones represent less than 0.6% of the sample. The specimen was peripheral blood, collected on day 0 of AZD1222 vaccination. The receptor source for this set is an adult in good health.

The chain uses TRBV7-9 and TRBJ2-5; 8 positions match TRBD2. With 1 base clipped from V and 1 base from J, the junction kept 11 bases outside the gene matches. This CDR3 has 18 amino acids. Germline V CDR1 and CDR2: SEHNR, FQNEAQ (reference sequence). The CDR3 DNA is TGTGCCAGCAGCTTAGGTTTAGCGGGGTTCCTTCGCCAAGAGACCCAGTACTTC. Translating gives CASSLGLAGFLRQETQYF. Combining the CDR3 with reference TRBV7-9 and TRBJ2-5 gives the whole variable domain DTGVSQNPRHKITKRGQNVTFRCDPISEHNRLYWYRQTLGQGPEFLTYFQNEAQLEKSRLLSDRFSAERPKGSFSTLEIQRTEQGDSAMYLCASSLGLAGFLRQETQYFGPGTRLLVL.

This clone was seen once. The rearrangement uses TRBV2 and TRBJ2-2; TRBD2 is a possible D gene (5 bases). Germline V gene data show CDR1 as SNHLY and CDR2 as FYNNEI. CDR3 length equals 15 residues. V gave up 6 bases and J gave up 5 bases, with 16 bases separating them. The CDR3 loop is CASRTLWEQTGELFF. For the CDR3, the DNA is TGTGCCAGCAGGACGCTTTGGGAGCAGACCGGGGAGCTGTTTTTT.

This chain uses TRBV9 with TRBJ2-3; D possibly corresponds to TRBD2 (7 bases). The germline V gene encodes CDR1 SGDLS and CDR2 YYNGEE. The V and J ends lost 0 bases and 6 bases respectively, with 17 bases between them. This CDR3 is built from 16 residues. The CDR3 region has the DNA TGTGCCAGCAGCGTAGGGGGCGGGGGCCTCGGTGATACGCAGTATTTT. Its translation: CASSVGGGGLGDTQYF.

The V gene is TRBV24-1, the J gene TRBJ2-3; 11 nucleotides line up with TRBD2. V lost 5 bases to trimming and J lost 1 base; unmatched junction nucleotides: 4. Germline CDR1 KGHDR, CDR2 SFDVKD. The CDR3 totals 16 residues. In DNA, the CDR3 is TGTGCCACCAGTGGTACTAGCGGGAGACGCACAGATACGCAGTATTTT. Translating gives CATSGTSGRRTDTQYF.

The CDR3 is CASSLQNSPLHF. The CDR3 DNA is TGTGCCAGCAGTTTACAGAATTCACCCCTCCACTTT. The chain recombines TRBV27 with TRBJ1-6, with D unresolved. Germline V gene lookup returns CDR1 MNHEY and CDR2 SMNVEV (reference sequence). CDR3 size: 12 residues. Trimming removed 2 bases at V and 7 bases at J, with 3 bases between.

The J gene is TRBJ2-3, the V gene TRBV5-1; D remains unclear. The CDR3 consists of 12 residues. Germline V gene sequence: CDR1 SGHRS, CDR2 YFSETQ. With 3 bases removed from V and 6 bases from J, the gap between germline ends came to 8 bases. CDR3 nucleotide sequence: TGCGCCAGCAGCTCGACCATGGATACGCAGTATTTT. This codes for CASSSTMDTQYF.

The chain links TRBV15 to TRBJ1-3; D not certain. This CDR3 spans 16 amino acids. Trimming cost V 2 bases and J 0 bases, with 11 bases left between them. Germline V gene lookup returns CDR1 LNHNV and CDR2 YYDKDF (reference sequence). The CDR3 loop reads CATSRPSSHSGNTIYF. CDR3 nucleotide sequence: TGTGCCACCAGCAGACCTTCTAGCCACTCTGGAAACACCATATATTTT.

This clone has only a few counts. CDR3: CASSFDGNYGYTF. The CDR3, as DNA: TGTGCCAGCAGCTTCGACGGAAACTATGGCTACACCTTC. The V gene is TRBV12-3 or TRBV12-4, the J gene TRBJ1-2, with D unresolved. The CDR3 loop spans 13 amino acids. V shed 6 bases and J shed 2 bases, with 10 bases lying between them.

The rearrangement links TRBV24-1 to TRBJ1-1; TRBD1 might be the D (5 bases). V lost 9 bases to trimming and J lost 8 bases, with 24 bases between them. Germline assignment: CDR1 KGHDR and CDR2 SFDVKD. CDR3 size: 15 residues. CDR3 loop: CATVNRTYPGLEAFF. In DNA, the CDR3 is TGTGCCACCGTAAACCGAACATACCCGGGGCTCGAAGCTTTCTTT.

This clone was picked up a small number of times. The chain combines TRBV18 with TRBJ2-2; the match to TRBD2 covers 10 bases. Germline loops: CDR1 KGHSH, CDR2 LQKENI. The CDR3 extends over 15 amino acids. The V segment lost 5 bases and the J segment 6 bases; nucleotides outside the gene matches: 6. CDR3 nucleotide sequence: TGTGCCAGCTCATCGGGACTAGCGAGCCCCGGGGAGCTGTTTTTT. This sequence encodes CASSSGLASPGELFF.

The chain carries TRBV15 and TRBJ2-1; 9 nucleotides align to TRBD2. This CDR3 comprises 16 residues. Germline trimming cut 5 bases from V and 4 bases from J; bases unmatched to any gene: 9. From germline, CDR1 is LNHNV and CDR2 YYDKDF (reference sequence). The CDR3: CATSVTSGFQYNEQFF. The CDR3 nucleotides are TGTGCCACCAGCGTCACTAGCGGGTTCCAATACAATGAGCAGTTCTTC.

CDR3 sequence reads: CASNRQGEYGYTF. DNA for the CDR3: TGCGCCAGCAACCGACAGGGGGAGTATGGCTACACCTTC. The chain couples TRBV5-1 to TRBJ1-2; TRBD1 matches at 9 bases. The CDR3 has 13 residues. Losses at the gene ends were 6 bases for V and 5 bases for J; bases not matched to a gene: 5. Germline V CDR1 and CDR2: SGHRS, YFSETQ.

This clone was observed once. Written as DNA, the CDR3 is TGTGCCAGTAGTATAATGCACTTCAATCAGCCCCAGCATTTT. Protein sequence: CASSIMHFNQPQHF. The V and J genes are TRBV19 and TRBJ1-5, with D uncertain. Trimming left V 2 bases short and J 3 bases short, with 8 bases between. Germline V gene lookup returns CDR1 LNHDA and CDR2 SQIVND (reference sequence). This CDR3 has 14 residues.

The J gene is TRBJ1-3, the V gene TRBV18; D unclear. Germline V lookup: CDR1 KGHSH, CDR2 LQKENI. Trimming took 3 bases from V and 0 from J, leaving 6 bases between them. CDR3 size: 14 residues. The CDR3 region has the DNA TGTGCCAGCTCACCGAACTACTCTGGAAACACCATATATTTT. Translation gives CASSPNYSGNTIYF. Variable domain in full (rest from reference TRBV18 and TRBJ1-3): NAGVMQNPRHLVRRRGQEARLRCSPMKGHSHVYWYRQLPEEGLKFMVYLQKENIIDESGMPKERFSAEFPKEGPSILRIQQVVRGDSAAYFCASSPNYSGNTIYFGEGSWLTVV.

The chain is built from TRBV6-5 and TRBJ1-5; D unresolved. The length of the CDR3 is 13 residues. Trimming shortened V by 6 bases and J by 4 bases, and 10 bases separated the two germline ends. CDR1 and CDR2 from the germline V gene are MNHEY and SVGAGI. CDR3 coding DNA: TGTGCCAGCAGAACTGACGGGAATCAGCCCCAGCATTTT. Encoded protein: CASRTDGNQPQHF.

The J gene is TRBJ2-3, the V gene TRBV5-1, with 10 bases identical to TRBD2. Germline CDR1 reads SGHRS; CDR2 reads YFSETQ. CDR3 size: 17 residues. Unmatched junction bases numbered 15, after V lost 5 bases and J lost 6 bases. The CDR3 bases are TGCGCCAGCAGGGTTACTAGCGGGACCCTTGCGGGGGATACGCAGTATTTT. Its translation is CASRVTSGTLAGDTQYF. Looking up the rest from reference TRBV5-1 and TRBJ2-3 gives the full variable domain: KAGVTQTPRYLIKTRGQQVTLSCSPISGHRSVSWYQQTPGQGLQFLFEYFSETQRNKGNFPGRFSGRQFSNSRSEMNVSTLELGDSALYLCASRVTSGTLAGDTQYFGPGTRLTVL.

The J gene is TRBJ2-7, the V gene TRBV15, with D possibly matching TRBD1 (10 bases). Germline values: CDR1 LNHNV, CDR2 YYDKDF (reference sequence). This CDR3 contains 21 residues. V shed 3 bases and J shed 2 bases, with 32 bases lying between them. This CDR3 reads CATSSPTGTGVPSGKPYEQYF. CDR3 nucleotide sequence: TGTGCCACCAGCAGCCCTACCGGGACAGGGGTGCCTAGCGGGAAACCCTACGAGCAGTACTTC.

The J gene is TRBJ1-5, the V gene TRBV12-3 or TRBV12-4, with no clear D. The CDR3 sequence is 12 residues long. V shed 2 bases and J shed 5 bases, with 4 bases lying between them. The CDR3 here is CASSLTDQPQHF. In DNA form, the CDR3 reads TGTGCCAGCAGTTTAACGGATCAGCCCCAGCATTTT.

This clone was observed a single time. The rearrangement joins TRBV24-1 to TRBJ1-1; the D is unclear. Germline assignment: CDR1 KGHDR and CDR2 SFDVKD. The ends were cut back, 4 bases at V and 7 bases at J, with 6 bases in the middle. The CDR3 consists of 11 residues. DNA of the CDR3: TGTGCCACCAGTGACCAAAGTGAAGCTTTCTTT. Its protein product is CATSDQSEAFF.

This clone was observed once. This chain connects TRBV5-1 to TRBJ2-7; 9 bases align to TRBD1. With V trimmed by 4 bases and J by 5 bases, 7 bases remained unmatched. Germline V gene lookup returns CDR1 SGHRS and CDR2 YFSETQ. The CDR3 totals 14 residues. This CDR3 is CASSITGGADEQYF. DNA of the CDR3: TGCGCCAGCAGCATAACAGGGGGCGCGGACGAGCAGTACTTC.

CDR3 residues: CASSLYGLAGNEQYF. In nucleotides, the CDR3 is TGTGCCAGCAGCCTCTATGGACTAGCGGGAAACGAGCAGTACTTC. The chain uses TRBV7-2 and TRBJ2-7; TRBD2 aligns across 12 bases. The CDR3 is made up of 15 amino acids. Trimming took 5 bases from V and 5 from J; bases not matched to a gene: 7. Germline V gene data show CDR1 as SGHTA and CDR2 as FQGNSA.

Points on this clone: An end of the junction differs from the germline gene, which may be a read error. The chain employs TRBV7-9 and TRBJ1-4; D call uncertain. Germline CDR1 SEHNR, CDR2 FQNEAQ (reference sequence). CDR3 length equals 14 residues. CDR3 region: CASSLDLRNEKLFF. The CDR3 coding sequence is TGTGCCAGCAGTTTAGACCTAAGGAATGAAAAACTGTTTTTT.

The genes are TRBV25-1 and TRBJ1-2, with D perhaps matching TRBD1 (5 bases). CDR3 length equals 15 residues. Germline V CDR1 and CDR2: MGHDK, SYGVNS. Trimming removed 1 base at V and 4 bases at J, with 13 bases between. The CDR3 region is CASSESMTGLYGYTF. CDR3 coding DNA: TGTGCCAGCAGTGAATCGATGACGGGGCTCTATGGCTACACCTTC.

This clone came up a few times. The chain has TRBV27 and TRBJ1-2, with D possibly TRBD1 on 5 matching bases. The CDR3 sequence is 14 residues long. Trimming took off 2 bases at V and 0 bases at J, with 7 bases between the two ends. In germline, CDR1 is MNHEY, CDR2 SMNVEV (reference sequence). CDR3 residues: CASSLAGPNYGYTF. CDR3 DNA sequence: TGTGCCAGCAGTTTAGCAGGGCCTAACTATGGCTACACCTTC.

This clone appeared a single time. The chain has TRBV6-1 and TRBJ1-3; no reliable D call. Germline lookup yields CDR1 MNHNS and CDR2 SASEGT. The V and J ends lost 2 bases and 0 bases respectively, with 5 bases between them. This CDR3 has 14 amino acids. This CDR3 is CASSEWSSGNTIYF. DNA of the CDR3: TGTGCCAGCAGTGAATGGAGCTCTGGAAACACCATATATTTT.

CDR3 bases: TGTGCCAGCACCTATGACAGGGTGACCACAGATACGCAGTATTTT. It codes for CASTYDRVTTDTQYF. The J gene is TRBJ2-3, the V gene TRBV7-2, with 7 bases that match TRBD1. V was clipped by 7 bases and J by 2 bases; unmatched bases: 9. In germline, CDR1 is SGHTA, CDR2 FQGNSA. The CDR3 sequence is 15 residues long.

The sample holds one count of this clone. The chain carries TRBV6-2 or TRBV6-3 and TRBJ1-3; no clear D gene. The CDR3 is 15 amino acids. Germline V gene sequence: CDR1 MNHEY, CDR2 SVGEGT. Trimming took off 5 bases at V and 0 bases at J, with 11 bases between the two ends. CDR3 residues: CASSPRTSSGNTIYF. CDR3 in DNA: TGTGCCAGCAGTCCCCGGACGTCCTCTGGAAACACCATATATTTT.